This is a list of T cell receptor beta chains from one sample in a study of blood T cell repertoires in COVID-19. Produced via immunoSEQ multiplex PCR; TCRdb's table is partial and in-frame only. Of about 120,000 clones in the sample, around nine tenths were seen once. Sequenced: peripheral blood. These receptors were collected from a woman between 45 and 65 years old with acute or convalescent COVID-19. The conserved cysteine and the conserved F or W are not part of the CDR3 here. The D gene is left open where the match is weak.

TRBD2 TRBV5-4 ASSLEAGPDYEQY
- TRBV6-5 ASSPLGPGNSPLH
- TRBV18 ASSGAEGTLH
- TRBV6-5 ASSTRQLNNQPQH
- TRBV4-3 ASSQGLTGFQETQY
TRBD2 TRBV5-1 ASSLAGSGATGELF
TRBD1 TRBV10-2 ASSEVGTAGNQPQH
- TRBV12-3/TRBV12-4 ASSLGRGQPQH
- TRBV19 ASSIYILAEQY
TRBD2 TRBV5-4 ASSRPGLANNEQF
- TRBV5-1 ASRGGVTEAF
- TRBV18 ASSPEQGRGYT
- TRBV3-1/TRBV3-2 ASSPGSTRVFYNEQF
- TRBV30 AWSVRTAEGYGYT
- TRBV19 ASIPSSGANTEAF
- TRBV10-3 AISGTTGLRFYGYT
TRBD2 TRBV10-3 AISLLADDTGELF
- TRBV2 ASRGLWYEQY
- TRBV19 ASRPLPGVLGYT
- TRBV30 AGTRQSNTEAF
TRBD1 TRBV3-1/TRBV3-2 ASSQDLGHRGQNQPQH
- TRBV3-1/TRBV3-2 ASSQEKLLQETQY
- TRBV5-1 ASSRAGSTGELF